What follows are 17 T cell receptor beta chains derived from one specimen sequenced in a study of shared clonotypes between healthy human individuals (dated by TCRdb to about 2020). The library relied on the immunoSEQ multiplex PCR assay. Drawn from immuneACCESS, this table holds only the in-frame rearrangements with V and J called that TCRdb kept. Clones are partly lost; checked studies trace under half to an unresolved V gene and leave the rest unexplained. Within this sample are about 1 million clones, with around 74% of them counted one time only. Approximately 1.3% of the sample is held by the ten biggest clonotypes. Sequenced sample: memory CD4+ T cells sorted from blood. This sample's cell subset or site label indicates: CD45RA-negative fraction. These receptors were taken from a man aged 18 to 29 in good health.

This rearrangement joins TRBV2 to TRBJ2-7, with D possibly being TRBD1 (6 bases). CDR3 length: 14 amino acids. V gave up 4 bases and J gave up 1 base, with 11 bases separating them. CDR1 and CDR2 (germline): SNHLY, FYNNEI. The CDR3 DNA is TGTGCCAGCAGTGCTGAGGACAGTTCCTACGAGCAGTACTTC. It encodes CASSAEDSSYEQYF.

This rearrangement joins TRBV7-8 to TRBJ1-5, with D possibly TRBD1 on 5 matching bases. Trimming took 4 bases from V and 3 from J, leaving 22 bases between them. This CDR3 spans 18 amino acids. Germline V gene data show CDR1 as SGHVS and CDR2 as FQNEAQ. In DNA, the CDR3 is TGTGCCAGCAGCTACAACTATATGCAGGGACCGAACAATCAGCCCCAGCATTTT. This translates into CASSYNYMQGPNNQPQHF. The whole variable domain, filled in from reference TRBV7-8 and TRBJ1-5, reads GAGVSQSPRYKVAKRGQDVALRCDPISGHVSLFWYQQALGQGPEFLTYFQNEAQLDKSGLPSDRFFAERPEGSVSTLKIQRTQQEDSAVYLCASSYNYMQGPNNQPQHFGDGTRLSIL.

This sequence joins TRBV6-1 and TRBJ2-2; 9 bases are a match to TRBD1. After removal of 10 bases from V and 7 bases from J, the junction contained 13 bases not matched to a gene. In germline, CDR1 is MNHNS, CDR2 SASEGT. The CDR3 extends over 15 amino acids. The DNA of the CDR3 is TGTGCCATCTCCCCACACAGGGGGCAAAGCGGGGAGCTGTTTTTT. Translating gives CAISPHRGQSGELFF.

The gene calls are TRBV4-3 and TRBJ2-5; D call uncertain. The better agreement between TRBJ2-7 and the DNA end casts doubt on the J call. The germline V gene has CDR1 LGHNA and CDR2 YSLEER. This CDR3 is 16 amino acids long. This CDR3 is CASSQDIRVGGYEQYF. In nucleotides, the CDR3 is TGCGCCAGCAGCCAAGATATCCGAGTAGGTGGTTACGAGCAGTACTTC.

This clone was counted only a few times. The rearrangement uses TRBV6-1 and TRBJ1-1; D is uncertain. Trimming left V 0 bases short and J 5 bases short, with 7 bases between. This CDR3 comprises 13 residues. Germline lookup yields CDR1 MNHNS and CDR2 SASEGT. The CDR3 DNA sequence: TGTGCCAGCAGTGAAGCCCCCTCGACTGAAGCTTTCTTT. Amino acids: CASSEAPSTEAFF.

The genes are TRBV25-1 and TRBJ2-7; D is undetermined. Germline values: CDR1 MGHDK, CDR2 SYGVNS. The length of the CDR3 is 12 residues. Trimming stripped 8 bases from V and 0 bases from J, with 8 bases between. In nucleotides, the CDR3 is TGTGCCAGCGTAGGGAACTCCTACGAGCAGTACTTC. This codes for CASVGNSYEQYF.

Regarding this clone: Being one base from a much bigger clone, this may be a read error. The V gene is TRBV7-9, the J gene TRBJ1-6; D is uncertain. The V end lost 1 base, the J end lost 8 bases, and 3 bases lay between the germline ends. The germline gives CDR1 SEHNR, CDR2 FQNEAQ (reference sequence). The CDR3 runs 12 residues. In nucleotides, the CDR3 is TGTGCCAGCAGCTTAGATGATTCACCCCTCCACTTT. It translates to CASSLDDSPLHF.

The genes are TRBV4-1 and TRBJ1-4; D is possibly TRBD1 (5 bases). Trimming removed 1 base at V and 7 bases at J, with 13 bases between. Per germline, CDR1 MGHRA and CDR2 YSYEKL. The CDR3 extends over 15 amino acids. CDR3 bases: TGCGCCAGCAGCCAAGGGGCCAGGGAGGCTGAAAAACTGTTTTTT. It codes for CASSQGAREAEKLFF.

V is TRBV7-9 and J is TRBJ2-3; 11 bases are shared with TRBD1. Losses at the gene ends were 5 bases for V and 5 bases for J; bases not matched to a gene: 6. The CDR3 has 15 amino acids. Germline-derived CDR1 and CDR2 are SEHNR and FQNEAQ (reference sequence). CDR3 coding DNA: TGTGCCAGCAGCGCCTGGGACAGGGGGAAAGATACGCAGTATTTT. Translated: CASSAWDRGKDTQYF.

The rearrangement uses TRBV6-1 and TRBJ1-1; perhaps TRBD1 as D (5 bases). Germline V gene lookup returns CDR1 MNHNS and CDR2 SASEGT. This CDR3 has 16 amino acids. Trimming took off 4 bases at V and 7 bases at J, with 22 bases between the two ends. In DNA form, the CDR3 reads TGTGCCAGCAGTGGCCACCCGAGACCGGGACGGGTTGAAGCTTTCTTT. This gives the protein CASSGHPRPGRVEAFF.

The rearrangement uses TRBV6-6 and TRBJ2-7; D call uncertain. This CDR3 has 14 residues. Trimming cost V 2 bases and J 6 bases, with 14 bases left between them. CDR1 is MNHNY and CDR2 is SVGAGI in the germline V gene (reference sequence). The CDR3: CASSYEKGRSEQYF. DNA of the CDR3: TGTGCCAGCAGTTACGAAAAGGGCCGAAGCGAGCAGTACTTC.

This clone has only a few counts. The rearrangement links TRBV18 to TRBJ2-1; weak D call: TRBD2 (5 bases). CDR1 and CDR2 (germline): KGHSH, LQKENI. Trimming removed 2 bases from V and 6 bases from J, with 11 bases in between. The CDR3 has 14 amino acids. DNA for the CDR3: TGTGCCAGCTCACCAGGCCAGAGGGCCAATGAGCAGTTCTTC. It specifies CASSPGQRANEQFF.

This chain joins TRBV5-8 and TRBJ1-6, with 7 positions matching TRBD1. J gave up 0 bases and V 8 bases, and 2 bases lay outside the gene matches. This CDR3 region has 14 residues. Per germline, CDR1 SGHTS and CDR2 YDEGEE. The CDR3 DNA reads TGTGCCAGAAGACAGGGCTCCTATAATTCACCCCTCCACTTT. Its protein is CARRQGSYNSPLHF.

The chain employs TRBV28 and TRBJ1-1; D call uncertain. The length of the CDR3 is 16 residues. Trimming shortened V by 3 bases and J by 1 base, and 15 bases separated the two germline ends. In germline, CDR1 is MDHEN, CDR2 SYDVKM. CDR3 sequence (DNA): TGTGCCAGCAGTTTGACCCTGAAAACAGCGAACACTGAAGCTTTCTTT. Its translation is CASSLTLKTANTEAFF.

Concerning this clone: A junction end diverges from the germline sequence, so it may reflect a read error. This chain links TRBV7-9 with TRBJ2-3; TRBD1 agrees at 10 bases. The CDR3 consists of 13 residues. Germline CDR1 and CDR2: SEHNR and FQNEAQ (reference sequence). CDR3 residues: CASSNTQGQGVDF. DNA for the CDR3: TGTGCCAGCAGCAACACCCAAGGACAGGGGGTGGATTTT.

This chain connects TRBV6-1 to TRBJ1-2, with no clear D. This CDR3 contains 14 residues. V lost 6 bases and J 1 base, leaving 12 bases between the germline ends. Germline V gene lookup returns CDR1 MNHNS and CDR2 SASEGT. Here the CDR3 reads CASRTPILNYGYTF. The CDR3 nucleotides read TGTGCCAGCAGGACCCCTATTCTTAACTATGGCTACACCTTC.

The chain links TRBV10-3 to TRBJ2-3; maybe TRBD1 (6 bases). There are 14 residues in the CDR3. Germline values: CDR1 ENHRY, CDR2 SYGVKD. V lost 2 bases to trimming and J lost 5 bases, with 11 bases between them. CDR3 region: CAISERGFGDTQYF. As DNA, the CDR3 is TGTGCCATCAGTGAGAGGGGGTTTGGAGATACGCAGTATTTT.